These 18 T cell receptor beta chains came from one sample sequenced in a study of blood T cells in healthy people across ages. Next came a second PCR, run for about 7 to 12 cycles, which used a sample-barcoded 5' primer along with a J-beta primer mix. TCRdb independently ran MiXCR on the 5' RACE reads; one entry per CDR3 protein. The sample includes roughly 1,100,000 distinct CDR3 sequences, 25% seen only once; the top ten take less than 0.75%. In addition, the sample was reused for a study of T cells of mothers and their children.

Sequencing used blood. These receptors were collected from a girl aged 2-10 years in good health.

This clonotype was seen repeatedly, ten times or more. This sequence joins TRBV29-1 and TRBJ1-2; a weak D match, TRBD1 (5 bases). The CDR3 covers 12 residues. The V gene lost 7 bases and the J gene lost 5 bases, with 14 bases spanning the gap. Germline assignment: CDR1 SQVTM and CDR2 ANQGSEA. CDR3 sequence reads: CSALTGTYGYTF. CDR3 coding DNA: TGCAGCGCACTGACTGGGACGTATGGCTACACCTTC.

The V gene is TRBV3-1, the J gene TRBJ2-5; D remains unclear. This CDR3 contains 14 residues. V was shortened by 7 bases and J by 4 bases, with 16 bases between the two germline ends. Germline lookup yields CDR1 LGHDT and CDR2 YNNKEL (reference sequence). In nucleotides, the CDR3 is TGTGCCAGCAAACCGTCGCCCGTCGGAGAGACCCAGTACTTC. Its translation is CASKPSPVGETQYF.

In its sample, this clonotype was seen a few times. The CDR3 region is CASLGAPYEQYF. The CDR3 DNA is TGTGCCAGCTTGGGGGCGCCTTACGAGCAGTACTTC. The chain combines TRBV6-6 with TRBJ2-7; tentative D call: TRBD1 (6 bases). CDR1 and CDR2 (germline): MNHNY, SVGAGI (reference sequence). The CDR3 is 12 amino acids. V gave up 8 bases and J gave up 4 bases, with 12 bases separating them.

The chain recombines TRBV7-9 with TRBJ2-3; 9 bases agree with TRBD2. CDR1 is SEHNR, CDR2 FQNEAQ, per germline (reference sequence). V dropped 0 bases and J dropped 4; count of bases not matched to a gene: 2. There are 15 residues in the CDR3. The CDR3 here is CASSLAGTSSDTQYF. The CDR3 region has the DNA TGTGCCAGCAGCTTAGCCGGGACTAGCTCAGATACGCAGTATTTT.

CDR3 nucleotides: TGTGCCAGCAGCCAACAGGGTTACGCCGGGGAGCTGTTTTTT. Encoded protein: CASSQQGYAGELFF. V gene TRBV14 combines with J gene TRBJ2-2; tentative D call: TRBD1 (5 bases). CDR3 length: 14 amino acids. From germline, CDR1 is SGHDN and CDR2 FVKESK. V lost 2 bases and J 6 bases, leaving 10 bases between the germline ends.

This clonotype was detected a few times. At one of its ends the junction is not consistent with the germline gene, which may arise from a read error. CDR3 region: CAIGEAASYEQYF. In DNA, the CDR3 is TGTGCCATCGGTGAGGCGGCCTCCTACGAGCAGTACTTC. The chain links TRBV10-3 to TRBJ2-7; D unclear. Germline V gene lookup returns CDR1 ENHRY and CDR2 SYGVKD. The CDR3 is 13 residues long.

The chain uses TRBV11-2 and TRBJ1-1; D might be TRBD1 (6 bases). The V end lost 1 base, the J end lost 2 bases, and 11 bases lay between the germline ends. This CDR3 is built from 15 residues. The germline gives CDR1 SGHAT, CDR2 FQNNGV. The CDR3 DNA is TGTGCCAGCAGCTTAGCGAGGACAGATAACACTGAAGCTTTCTTT. Protein: CASSLARTDNTEAFF. The full variable domain, rest sourced from reference TRBV11-2 and TRBJ1-1, is EAGVAQSPRYKIIEKRQSVAFWCNPISGHATLYWYQQILGQGPKLLIQFQNNGVVDDSQLPKDRFSAERLKGVDSTLKIQPAKLEDSAVYLCASSLARTDNTEAFFGQGTRLTVV.

The CDR3 reads CASSQPYRINEQFF. DNA of the CDR3: TGTGCCAGCAGCCAGCCCTATCGAATCAATGAGCAGTTCTTC. The chain joins TRBV3-1 to TRBJ2-1; D call uncertain. V lost 3 bases, J lost 6 bases, and 12 bases lay in between. The length of the CDR3 is 14 residues. Germline values: CDR1 LGHDT, CDR2 YNNKEL (reference sequence).

V and J are TRBV12-5 and TRBJ1-1; D remains unclear. Germline lookup yields CDR1 LGHNT and CDR2 FRNRAP. The CDR3 consists of 16 residues. V shed 4 bases and J shed 1 base, with 16 bases lying between them. The CDR3 nucleotides read TGTGCTAGTGGTTGGGGTGCAGAGGTCCAGAACACTGAAGCTTTCTTT. Residues: CASGWGAEVQNTEAFF.

Here the CDR3 DNA reads TGCGCCAGCAGCCGTGAACAGAGCTATGGCTACACCTTC. Amino acids: CASSREQSYGYTF. This chain connects TRBV4-1 to TRBJ1-2; D uncertain. This CDR3 contains 13 residues. Per the germline V gene, CDR1 is MGHRA and CDR2 is YSYEKL. V lost 4 bases to trimming and J lost 4 bases, with 10 bases between them.

This clonotype was seen once. The V gene is TRBV4-1, the J gene TRBJ2-7; TRBD2 is a possible D gene (6 bases). The CDR3 totals 16 residues. Trimming took 5 bases from V and 2 from J, leaving 19 bases between them. Germline CDR1 and CDR2: MGHRA and YSYEKL. CDR3 nucleotide sequence: TGCGCCAGCAGCTCGCCCCAAGCGGGTCCGACCTACGAGCAGTACTTC. Its translation is CASSSPQAGPTYEQYF.

This clonotype was detected a few times. The chain uses TRBV4-3 and TRBJ2-3; D gene ambiguous. CDR3 length equals 15 residues. V lost 0 bases and J lost 6, with 13 bases in between. The germline CDR1 and CDR2 sequences are LGHNA and YSLEER. CDR3 nucleotides: TGCGCCAGCAGCCAAGATCGTCAACCAGCGGATACGCAGTATTTT. It yields the protein CASSQDRQPADTQYF.

The chain is built from TRBV25-1 and TRBJ1-4; D remains ambiguous. V was trimmed by 4 bases and J by 7 bases, leaving 16 bases between them. Germline V CDR1 and CDR2: MGHDK, SYGVNS. The CDR3 consists of 15 residues. CDR3 protein: CASSAQGIGGEKLFF. Written as DNA, the CDR3 is TGTGCCAGCAGTGCTCAAGGGATTGGAGGTGAAAAACTGTTTTTT.

The chain carries TRBV12-5 and TRBJ1-2; unclear D gene. Germline V lookup: CDR1 LGHNT, CDR2 FRNRAP. Trimming took 5 bases from V and 4 from J, leaving 17 bases between them. The CDR3 runs 15 residues. CDR3 DNA sequence: TGTGCTAGTGGTCCGTCCCAAGCACTAGGCTATGGCTACACCTTC. Residues: CASGPSQALGYGYTF. The full variable domain, rest sourced from reference TRBV12-5 and TRBJ1-2, is DARVTQTPRHKVTEMGQEVTMRCQPILGHNTVFWYRQTMMQGLELLAYFRNRAPLDDSGMPKDRFSAEMPDATLATLKIQPSEPRDSAVYFCASGPSQALGYGYTFGSGTRLTVV.

This clonotype was recorded at least ten times. The V gene is TRBV12-3 or TRBV12-4, the J gene TRBJ2-5; D gene ambiguous. The CDR3 runs to 11 residues. V lost 7 bases and J lost 5, with 8 bases in between. This CDR3 reads CASTEGETQYF. The CDR3 coding sequence is TGTGCCAGCACGGAAGGGGAGACCCAGTACTTC.

The V gene is TRBV11-2, the J gene TRBJ2-2; D may match TRBD1 or TRBD2 (5 bases each). V dropped 0 bases and J dropped 4 bases, with 9 bases sitting between them. The CDR3 totals 15 residues. Germline V gene lookup returns CDR1 SGHAT and CDR2 FQNNGV. The CDR3 DNA sequence: TGTGCCAGCAGCTTAGATGGGACCCCCACCGGGGAGCTGTTTTTT. Translation gives CASSLDGTPTGELFF.

This clonotype was found a few times. The rearrangement joins TRBV19 to TRBJ1-2; D call uncertain. Germline values: CDR1 LNHDA, CDR2 SQIVND (reference sequence). The V and J ends lost 1 base and 0 bases respectively, with 9 bases between them. The CDR3 sequence is 15 residues long. Here the CDR3 DNA reads TGTGCCAGTAGTATAGTGGCTCGGGCTAACTATGGCTACACCTTC. Encoded protein: CASSIVARANYGYTF.

The V and J genes are TRBV20-1 and TRBJ2-5; D remains ambiguous. Trimming took 0 bases from V and 2 from J, leaving 7 bases between them. The CDR3 covers 13 residues. Germline lookup yields CDR1 DFQATT and CDR2 SNEGSKA (reference sequence). DNA for the CDR3: TGCAGTGCTAGAGATCGGTTTCAAGAGACCCAGTACTTC. Translation gives CSARDRFQETQYF.